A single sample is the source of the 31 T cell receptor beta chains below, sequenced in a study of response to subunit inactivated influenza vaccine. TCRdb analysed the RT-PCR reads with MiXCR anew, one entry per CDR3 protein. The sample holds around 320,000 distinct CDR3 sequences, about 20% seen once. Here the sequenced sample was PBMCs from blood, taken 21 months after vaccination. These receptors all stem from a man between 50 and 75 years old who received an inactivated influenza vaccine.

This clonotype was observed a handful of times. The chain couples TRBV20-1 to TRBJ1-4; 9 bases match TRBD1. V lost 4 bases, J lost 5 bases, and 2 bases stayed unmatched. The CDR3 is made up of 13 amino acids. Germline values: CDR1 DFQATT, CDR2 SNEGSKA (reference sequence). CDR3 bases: TGCAGTGCTAACAGGGGGCAGAATGAAAAACTGTTTTTT. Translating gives CSANRGQNEKLFF.

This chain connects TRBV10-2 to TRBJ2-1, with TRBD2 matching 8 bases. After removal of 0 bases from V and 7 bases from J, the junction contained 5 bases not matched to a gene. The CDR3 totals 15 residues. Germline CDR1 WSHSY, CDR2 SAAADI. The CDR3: CASSESLAGGNEQFF. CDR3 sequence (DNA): TGCGCCAGCAGTGAGTCTCTAGCGGGCGGTAATGAGCAGTTCTTC.

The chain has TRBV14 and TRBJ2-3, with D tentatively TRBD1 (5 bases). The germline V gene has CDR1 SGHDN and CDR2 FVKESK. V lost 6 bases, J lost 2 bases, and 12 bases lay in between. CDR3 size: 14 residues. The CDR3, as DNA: TGTGCCAGCAGTCGGACACTGATCACAGATACGCAGTATTTT. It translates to CASSRTLITDTQYF.

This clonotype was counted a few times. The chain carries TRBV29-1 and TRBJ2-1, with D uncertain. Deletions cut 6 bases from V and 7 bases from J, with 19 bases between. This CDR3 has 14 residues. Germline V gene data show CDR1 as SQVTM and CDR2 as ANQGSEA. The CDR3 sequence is CSVLDPNLGNEQFF. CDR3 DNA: TGCAGCGTGTTGGACCCAAACTTGGGGAATGAGCAGTTCTTC.

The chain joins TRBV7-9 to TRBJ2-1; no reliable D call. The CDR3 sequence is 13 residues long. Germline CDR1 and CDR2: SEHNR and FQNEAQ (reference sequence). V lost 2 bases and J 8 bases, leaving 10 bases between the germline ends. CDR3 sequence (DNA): TGTGCCAGCAGCTTATCTTCTAACGATGAGCAGTTCTTC. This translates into CASSLSSNDEQFF.

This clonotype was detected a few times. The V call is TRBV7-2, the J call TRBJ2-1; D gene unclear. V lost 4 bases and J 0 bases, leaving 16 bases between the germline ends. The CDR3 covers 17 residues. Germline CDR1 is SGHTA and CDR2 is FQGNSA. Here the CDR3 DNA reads TGTGCCAGCAGCTACTTCATCCGGGTTAGCTCCTACAATGAGCAGTTCTTC. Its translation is CASSYFIRVSSYNEQFF.

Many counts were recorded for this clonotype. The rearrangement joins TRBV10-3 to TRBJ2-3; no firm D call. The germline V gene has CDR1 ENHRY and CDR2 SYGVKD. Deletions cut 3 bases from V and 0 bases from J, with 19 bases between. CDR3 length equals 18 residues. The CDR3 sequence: CAISEYSELISSTDTQYF. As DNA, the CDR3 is TGTGCCATCAGTGAATATTCAGAGTTAATTTCTAGCACAGATACGCAGTATTTT.

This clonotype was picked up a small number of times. The CDR3 DNA reads as TGTGCCAGCAGCCAGGCCCGGGAGGGGACACCCCTCCACTTT. Amino acids: CASSQAREGTPLHF. The chain links TRBV7-2 to TRBJ1-6; a possible D gene is TRBD1 (5 bases). The CDR3 is made up of 14 amino acids. V lost 5 bases and J lost 11, with 16 bases in between. The germline gives CDR1 SGHTA, CDR2 FQGNSA.

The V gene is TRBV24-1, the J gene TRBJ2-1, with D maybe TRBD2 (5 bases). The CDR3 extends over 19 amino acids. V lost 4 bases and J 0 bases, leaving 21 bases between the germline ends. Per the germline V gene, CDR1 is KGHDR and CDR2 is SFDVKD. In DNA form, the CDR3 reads TGTGCCACCAGTGAATTCCCGGGAATAGCGTCCGTCTCCTACAATGAGCAGTTCTTC. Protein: CATSEFPGIASVSYNEQFF.

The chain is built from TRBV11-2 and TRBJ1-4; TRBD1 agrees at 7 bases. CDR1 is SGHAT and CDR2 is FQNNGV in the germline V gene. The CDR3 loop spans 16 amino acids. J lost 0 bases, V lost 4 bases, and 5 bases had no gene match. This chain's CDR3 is CASSSGQKATNEKLFF. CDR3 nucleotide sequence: TGTGCCAGCAGCTCGGGACAGAAAGCAACTAATGAAAAACTGTTTTTT.

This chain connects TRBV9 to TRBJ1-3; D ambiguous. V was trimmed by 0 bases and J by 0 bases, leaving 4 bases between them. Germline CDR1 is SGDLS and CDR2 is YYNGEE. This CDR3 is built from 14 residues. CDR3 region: CASSVANSGNTIYF. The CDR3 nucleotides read TGTGCCAGCAGCGTAGCGAACTCTGGAAACACCATATATTTT.

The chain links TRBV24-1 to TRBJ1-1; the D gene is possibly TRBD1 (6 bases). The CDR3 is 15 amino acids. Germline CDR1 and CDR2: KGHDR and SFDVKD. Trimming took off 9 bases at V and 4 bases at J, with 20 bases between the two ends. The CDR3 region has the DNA TGTGCCACCTGGTGGGACATAACCACCCCCACTGAAGCTTTCTTT. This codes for CATWWDITTPTEAFF.

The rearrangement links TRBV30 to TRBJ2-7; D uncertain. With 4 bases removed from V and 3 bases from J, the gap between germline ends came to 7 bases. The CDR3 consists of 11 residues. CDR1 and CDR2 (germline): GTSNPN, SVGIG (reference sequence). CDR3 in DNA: TGTGCCTGGAAGTTGGGCTACGAGCAGTACTTC. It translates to CAWKLGYEQYF.

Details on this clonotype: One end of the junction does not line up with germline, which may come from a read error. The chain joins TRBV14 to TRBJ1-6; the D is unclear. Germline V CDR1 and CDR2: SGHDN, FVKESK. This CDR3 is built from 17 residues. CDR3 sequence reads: CASSQDVGLSYNLPLHF. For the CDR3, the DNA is TGTGCCAGCAGCCAAGACGTCGGCCTCTCCTATAATTTACCCCTCCACTTT. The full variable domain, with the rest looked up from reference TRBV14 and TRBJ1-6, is EAGVTQFPSHSVIEKGQTVTLRCDPISGHDNLYWYRRVMGKEIKFLLHFVKESKQDESGMPNNRFLAERTGGTYSTLKVQPAELEDSGVYFCASSQDVGLSYNLPLHFGNGTRLTVT.

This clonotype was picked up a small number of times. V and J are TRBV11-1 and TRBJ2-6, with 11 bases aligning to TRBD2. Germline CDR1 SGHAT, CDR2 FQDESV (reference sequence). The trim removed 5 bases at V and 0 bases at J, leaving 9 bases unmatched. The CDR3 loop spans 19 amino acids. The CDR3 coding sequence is TGTGCCAGCAGCATGACTAGCGGGGATTCGAGCTCTGGGGCCAACGTCCTGACTTTC. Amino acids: CASSMTSGDSSSGANVLTF.

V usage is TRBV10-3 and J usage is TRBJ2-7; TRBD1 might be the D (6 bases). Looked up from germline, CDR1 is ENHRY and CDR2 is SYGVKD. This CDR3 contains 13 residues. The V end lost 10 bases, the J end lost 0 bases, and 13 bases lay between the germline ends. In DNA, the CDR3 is TGTGCCACCCGACAGGCCCTCTCCTACGAGCAGTACTTC. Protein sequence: CATRQALSYEQYF.

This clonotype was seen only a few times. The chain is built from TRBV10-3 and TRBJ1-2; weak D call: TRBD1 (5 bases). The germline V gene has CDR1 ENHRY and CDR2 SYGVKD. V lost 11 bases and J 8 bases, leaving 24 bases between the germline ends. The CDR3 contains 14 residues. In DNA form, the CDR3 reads TGTGCCGTTCCCGGGACGGGTCCCACCGGGGGCTACACCTTC. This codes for CAVPGTGPTGGYTF.

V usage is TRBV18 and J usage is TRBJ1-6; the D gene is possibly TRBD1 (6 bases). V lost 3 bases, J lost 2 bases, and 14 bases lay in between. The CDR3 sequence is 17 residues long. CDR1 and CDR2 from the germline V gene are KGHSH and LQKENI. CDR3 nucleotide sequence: TGTGCCAGCTCACCCTATGTCGGGGGCCCCTATAATTCACCCCTCCACTTT. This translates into CASSPYVGGPYNSPLHF.

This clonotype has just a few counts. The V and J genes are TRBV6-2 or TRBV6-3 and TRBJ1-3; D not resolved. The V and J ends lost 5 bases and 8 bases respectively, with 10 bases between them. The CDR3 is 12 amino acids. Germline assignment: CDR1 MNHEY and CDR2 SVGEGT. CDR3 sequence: CASSQPLDTIYF. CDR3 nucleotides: TGTGCCAGCAGTCAACCTCTGGACACCATATATTTT.

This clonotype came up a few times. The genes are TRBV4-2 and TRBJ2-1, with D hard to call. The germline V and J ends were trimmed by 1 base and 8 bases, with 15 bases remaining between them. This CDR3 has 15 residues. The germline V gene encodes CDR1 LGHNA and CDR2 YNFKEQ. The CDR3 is CASSQVEAGSYEQFF. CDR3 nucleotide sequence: TGTGCCAGCAGCCAAGTTGAGGCAGGTTCGTATGAGCAGTTCTTC.

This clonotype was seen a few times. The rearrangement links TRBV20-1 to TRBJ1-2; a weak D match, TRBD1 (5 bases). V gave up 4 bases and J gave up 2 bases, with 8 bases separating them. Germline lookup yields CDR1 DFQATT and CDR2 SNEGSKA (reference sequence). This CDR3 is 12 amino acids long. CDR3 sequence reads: CSANRLNYGYTF. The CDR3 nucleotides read TGCAGTGCTAACAGGTTGAACTATGGCTACACCTTC.

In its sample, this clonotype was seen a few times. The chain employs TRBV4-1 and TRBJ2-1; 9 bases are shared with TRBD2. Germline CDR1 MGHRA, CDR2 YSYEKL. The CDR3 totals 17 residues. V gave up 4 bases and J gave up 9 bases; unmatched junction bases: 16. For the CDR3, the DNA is TGCGCCAGCAGCCTTACCTTGACAGTAGCGGGAGCTGGTGAGCAGTTCTTC. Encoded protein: CASSLTLTVAGAGEQFF.

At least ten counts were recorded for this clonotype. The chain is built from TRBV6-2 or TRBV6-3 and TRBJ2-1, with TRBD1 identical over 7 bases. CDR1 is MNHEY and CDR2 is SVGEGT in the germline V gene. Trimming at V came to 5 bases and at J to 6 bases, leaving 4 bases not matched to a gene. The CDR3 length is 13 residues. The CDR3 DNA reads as TGTGCCAGCAGTCGGAGACAGGGCAATGAGCAGTTCTTC. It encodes CASSRRQGNEQFF.

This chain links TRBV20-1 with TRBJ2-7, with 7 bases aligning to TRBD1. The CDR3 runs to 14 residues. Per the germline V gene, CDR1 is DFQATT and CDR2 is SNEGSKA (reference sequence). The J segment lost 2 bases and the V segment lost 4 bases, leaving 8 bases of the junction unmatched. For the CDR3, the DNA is TGCAGTGCTAACGAACAGGGGCGTACCTACGAGCAGTACTTC. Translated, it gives CSANEQGRTYEQYF.

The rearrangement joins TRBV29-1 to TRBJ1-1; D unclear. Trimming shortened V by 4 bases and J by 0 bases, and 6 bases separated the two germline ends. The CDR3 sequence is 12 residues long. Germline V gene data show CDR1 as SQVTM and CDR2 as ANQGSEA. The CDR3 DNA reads TGCAGCGTTGCAGGCTTGAACACTGAAGCTTTCTTT. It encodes CSVAGLNTEAFF.

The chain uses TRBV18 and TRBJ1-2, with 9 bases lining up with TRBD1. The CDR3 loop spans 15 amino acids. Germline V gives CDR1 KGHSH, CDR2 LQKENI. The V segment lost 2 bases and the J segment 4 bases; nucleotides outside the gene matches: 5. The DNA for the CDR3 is TGTGCCAGCTCACCAAGACAGGGGGGAGCCTATGGCTACACCTTC. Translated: CASSPRQGGAYGYTF.

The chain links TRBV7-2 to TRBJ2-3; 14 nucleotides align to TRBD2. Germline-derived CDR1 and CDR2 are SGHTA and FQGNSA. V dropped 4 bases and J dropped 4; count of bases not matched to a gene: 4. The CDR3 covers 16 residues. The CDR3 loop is CASSSRLAGGPDTQYF. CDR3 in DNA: TGTGCCAGCAGCTCCCGACTAGCGGGAGGGCCAGATACGCAGTATTTT.

CDR3 sequence (DNA): TGTGCCAGCTCTCCCAGAGGGGAGGCTGAAGCTTTCTTT. Translation: CASSPRGEAEAFF. The rearrangement links TRBV18 to TRBJ1-1; D is possibly TRBD1 (5 bases). Trimming removed 6 bases from V and 6 bases from J, with 14 bases in between. The CDR3 loop spans 13 amino acids. Germline CDR1 is KGHSH and CDR2 is LQKENI.

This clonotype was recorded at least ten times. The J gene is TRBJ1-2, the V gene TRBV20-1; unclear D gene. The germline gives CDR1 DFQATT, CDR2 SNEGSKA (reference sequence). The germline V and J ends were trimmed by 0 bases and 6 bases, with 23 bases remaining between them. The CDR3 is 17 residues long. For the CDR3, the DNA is TGCAGTGCTAGAGATCTGGACCCGGGCGTCCTTCTCGATGGCTACACCTTC. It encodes CSARDLDPGVLLDGYTF.

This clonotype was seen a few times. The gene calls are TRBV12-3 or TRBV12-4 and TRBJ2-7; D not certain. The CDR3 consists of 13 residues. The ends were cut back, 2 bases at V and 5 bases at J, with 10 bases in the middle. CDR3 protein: CASSLSPGHEQYF. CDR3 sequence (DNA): TGTGCCAGCAGTTTAAGTCCTGGGCACGAGCAGTACTTC.

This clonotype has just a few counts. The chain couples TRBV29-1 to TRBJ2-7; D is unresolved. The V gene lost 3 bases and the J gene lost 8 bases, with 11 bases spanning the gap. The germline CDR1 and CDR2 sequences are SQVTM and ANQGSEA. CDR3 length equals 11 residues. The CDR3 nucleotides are TGCAGCGTTGATTCCAGGCGTAAGCAGTACTTC. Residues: CSVDSRRKQYF.